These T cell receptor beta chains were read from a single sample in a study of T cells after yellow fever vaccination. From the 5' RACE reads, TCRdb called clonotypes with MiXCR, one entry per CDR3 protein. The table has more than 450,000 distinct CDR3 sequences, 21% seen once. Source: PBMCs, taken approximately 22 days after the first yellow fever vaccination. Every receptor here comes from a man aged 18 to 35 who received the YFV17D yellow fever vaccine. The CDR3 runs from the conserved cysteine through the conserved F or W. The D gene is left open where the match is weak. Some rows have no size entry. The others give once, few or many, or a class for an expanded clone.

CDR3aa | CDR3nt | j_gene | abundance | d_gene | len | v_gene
CASSLGAVILLTANTEAFF | TGTGCCAGCAGTTTAGGTGCAGTGATCCTCCTCACAGCAAACACTGAAGCTTTCTTT | TRBJ1-1 | few | . | 19 | TRBV12-3/TRBV12-4
CATSRGGSETQYF | TGTGCCACCAGCAGAGGAGGGTCGGAGACCCAGTACTTC | TRBJ2-5 | . | . | 13 | TRBV15
CSVLPRRDSYNEQFF | TGCAGCGTCCTACCCCGGAGGGATTCCTACAATGAGCAGTTCTTC | TRBJ2-1 | many | . | 15 | TRBV29-1
CSATEGANNQPQHF | TGCAGTGCTACCGAGGGGGCTAACAATCAGCCCCAGCATTTT | TRBJ1-5 | . | TRBD1 | 14 | TRBV20-1
CASSRELAGSNEQFF | TGTGCCAGCAGCCGTGAGTTAGCGGGGTCGAATGAGCAGTTCTTC | TRBJ2-1 | . | TRBD2 | 15 | TRBV11-2
CSADPQYF | TGCAGCGCCGATCCGCAGTATTTT | TRBJ2-3 | few | . | 8 | TRBV29-1
CASSREGVGNQPQHF | TGTGCCAGCTCTCGGGAAGGAGTGGGCAATCAGCCCCAGCATTTT | TRBJ1-5 | . | . | 15 | TRBV25-1
CASSLSDEQFF | TGTGCCAGCAGTCTGAGCGATGAGCAGTTCTTC | TRBJ2-1 | few | . | 11 | TRBV12-3/TRBV12-4
CASSLMGQVPNQPQHF | TGTGCCAGCAGTCTCATGGGACAGGTTCCTAATCAGCCCCAGCATTTT | TRBJ1-5 | few | TRBD1 | 16 | TRBV6-1
CASSPNRGDTGELFF | TGTGCCAGCTCACCGAATCGCGGGGACACCGGGGAGCTGTTTTTT | TRBJ2-2 | . | . | 15 | TRBV18
CATSSPQGYPTDTQYF | TGTGCCACCAGCAGTCCACAGGGGTACCCCACAGATACGCAGTATTTT | TRBJ2-3 | once | TRBD1 | 16 | TRBV15
CAISESAGTVNTIYF | TGTGCCATCAGTGAGTCGGCAGGGACGGTAAACACCATATATTTT | TRBJ1-3 | few | . | 15 | TRBV10-3
CASSSGQVYNEQFF | TGTGCCAGCAGCTCGGGACAGGTCTACAATGAGCAGTTCTTC | TRBJ2-1 | many | TRBD1 | 14 | TRBV9
CASWGQGLYQPQHF | TGTGCCAGTTGGGGACAGGGATTGTATCAGCCCCAGCATTTT | TRBJ1-5 | . | TRBD1 | 14 | TRBV19
CASSQVGRSDTQYF | TGCGCCAGCAGCCAAGTCGGCAGATCAGATACGCAGTATTTT | TRBJ2-3 | . | . | 14 | TRBV4-1
CASSYFRNTGELFF | TGTGCCAGCAGTTACTTCCGGAACACCGGGGAGCTGTTTTTT | TRBJ2-2 | . | . | 14 | TRBV6-5
CASSSLGYTEAFF | TGCGCCAGCAGTTCTCTCGGGTACACTGAAGCTTTCTTT | TRBJ1-1 | few | . | 13 | TRBV10-1
CATSRGKGAAYQETQYF | TGTGCCACCAGCAGGGGGAAAGGAGCGGCCTACCAAGAGACCCAGTACTTC | TRBJ2-5 | . | . | 17 | TRBV15
CATSRGQLNEQFF | TGTGCCACCAGCCGAGGACAGCTCAATGAGCAGTTCTTC | TRBJ2-1 | few | . | 13 | TRBV15
CASSHPDSDQPQHF | TGCGCCAGCAGCCACCCCGACAGCGATCAGCCCCAGCATTTT | TRBJ1-5 | few | . | 14 | TRBV4-3
CASSREPDYEQYF | TGTGCCAGCAGCCGGGAGCCGGACTACGAGCAGTACTTC | TRBJ2-7 | few | . | 13 | TRBV7-9
CASSLGGLTQYF | TGTGCCAGCAGCTTAGGGGGGTTAACGCAGTATTTT | TRBJ2-3 | few | . | 12 | TRBV7-9
CASSFSGGNQETQYF | TGCGCCAGCAGCTTTAGCGGGGGGAACCAAGAGACCCAGTACTTC | TRBJ2-5 | few | TRBD2 | 15 | TRBV5-1
CSAQRDRGGTDTQYF | TGCAGCGCCCAGAGGGACAGGGGTGGCACAGATACGCAGTATTTT | TRBJ2-3 | few | TRBD1 | 15 | TRBV29-1
CASSGGGRNEQFF | TGCGCCAGCAGTGGGGGGGGGAGGAATGAGCAGTTCTTC | TRBJ2-1 | . | TRBD2 | 13 | TRBV10-1
CASTSFWREGQETQYF | TGTGCCAGCACCTCCTTCTGGAGGGAGGGCCAAGAGACCCAGTACTTC | TRBJ2-5 | . | TRBD2 | 16 | TRBV6-1
CASSAHSGDTDTQYF | TGTGCCAGCAGTGCGCATAGCGGGGACACAGATACGCAGTATTTT | TRBJ2-3 | . | TRBD2 | 15 | TRBV7-2
CASSYYPLGGLQETQYF | TGTGCCAGCAGTTACTATCCCTTAGGTGGGCTCCAAGAGACCCAGTACTTC | TRBJ2-5 | . | . | 17 | TRBV6-5
CASSPHFPDRNGTDTQYF | TGTGCCAGCAGCCCGCACTTTCCGGACCGCAACGGCACAGATACGCAGTATTTT | TRBJ2-3 | . | . | 18 | TRBV11-2
CASSRLYNTEAFF | TGTGCCAGCAGCCGATTATACAACACTGAAGCTTTCTTT | TRBJ1-1 | many | . | 13 | TRBV7-2
CASRERGRARLEQYF | TGTGCCAGCAGGGAACGTGGCAGGGCGAGGTTGGAGCAGTACTTC | TRBJ2-7 | few | . | 15 | TRBV6-1
CASSQDVRTESYEQYF | TGCGCCAGCAGCCAAGATGTTCGGACAGAATCCTACGAGCAGTACTTC | TRBJ2-7 | . | . | 16 | TRBV4-1
CASSLGDTPNTEAFF | TGTGCCAGCAGCTTAGGGGACACCCCGAACACTGAAGCTTTCTTT | TRBJ1-1 | . | . | 15 | TRBV7-9
CASSLDFYNEQFF | TGTGCCAGCAGCTTGGACTTTTACAATGAGCAGTTCTTC | TRBJ2-1 | . | . | 13 | TRBV7-3
CSAIRTSGSPDTQYF | TGCAGTGCCATCAGGACTAGCGGGAGCCCAGATACGCAGTATTTT | TRBJ2-3 | few | TRBD2 | 15 | TRBV20-1
CASRLTENYNSPLHF | TGTGCCAGCAGACTCACAGAGAACTATAATTCACCCCTCCACTTT | TRBJ1-6 | few | . | 15 | TRBV3-1
CASSIGGYGYTF | TGTGCCAGCAGTATTGGAGGGTATGGCTACACCTTC | TRBJ1-2 | few | . | 12 | TRBV28
CASSWYSGTTQYF | TGTGCCAGCAGTTGGTACTCCGGGACCACGCAGTATTTT | TRBJ2-3 | . | . | 13 | TRBV6-2/TRBV6-3
CSATRTSGDPYGEQFF | TGCAGTGCGACCCGGACTAGCGGGGACCCCTACGGTGAGCAGTTCTTC | TRBJ2-1 | few | TRBD2 | 16 | TRBV20-1
CSARVAGRDEQYF | TGCAGTGCTAGAGTGGCGGGTCGGGACGAGCAGTACTTC | TRBJ2-7 | few | . | 13 | TRBV20-1
CSARDVGYTIYF | TGCAGTGCTAGAGATGTGGGATACACCATATATTTT | TRBJ1-3 | . | . | 12 | TRBV20-1
CASSVVPGAWNEQFF | TGTGCCAGCAGCGTAGTCCCGGGGGCGTGGAATGAGCAGTTCTTC | TRBJ2-1 | . | . | 15 | TRBV9
CASSQTESYEQYF | TGTGCCAGCAGCCAGACAGAATCCTACGAGCAGTACTTC | TRBJ2-7 | . | . | 13 | TRBV7-2
CASSLAGGEKLFF | TGTGCCAGCAGCTTAGCCGGAGGCGAAAAACTGTTTTTT | TRBJ1-4 | few | . | 13 | TRBV11-2
CSALLGLGQETQYF | TGCAGTGCTCTTCTGGGACTTGGGCAAGAGACCCAGTACTTC | TRBJ2-5 | . | . | 14 | TRBV20-1
CASSDTNSNQPQHF | TGCGCCAGCAGTGACACCAACAGCAATCAGCCCCAGCATTTT | TRBJ1-5 | many | . | 14 | TRBV10-2
CATSGTPSGGAYNEQFF | TGTGCCACCAGTGGGACTCCTAGCGGGGGGGCCTACAATGAGCAGTTCTTC | TRBJ2-1 | . | TRBD2 | 17 | TRBV24-1
CASSQTSDTQYF | TGTGCCAGCAGCCAGACTTCAGATACGCAGTATTTT | TRBJ2-3 | . | . | 12 | TRBV4-2
CASSPTGLYEQYF | TGCGCCAGCAGCCCGACAGGACTTTACGAGCAGTACTTC | TRBJ2-7 | . | . | 13 | TRBV5-1
CASQEGASGYTF | TGTGCCAGCCAGGAGGGGGCTAGTGGCTACACCTTC | TRBJ1-2 | . | TRBD1 | 12 | TRBV12-3/TRBV12-4
CASGQGSSGYTF | TGTGCCAGTGGACAGGGGTCTTCTGGCTACACCTTC | TRBJ1-2 | few | TRBD1 | 12 | TRBV25-1
CASSLGIGTVNEQFF | TGTGCCAGCAGCTTAGGTATAGGAACGGTCAATGAGCAGTTCTTC | TRBJ2-1 | few | . | 15 | TRBV7-9
CASSPDRTYEQYF | TGCGCCAGCAGCCCGGACAGGACCTACGAGCAGTACTTC | TRBJ2-7 | . | TRBD1 | 13 | TRBV5-1
CASSPRPRGKETQYF | TGTGCCAGCAGCCCCCGCCCGAGAGGGAAAGAGACCCAGTACTTC | TRBJ2-5 | many | . | 15 | TRBV7-2
CASSEVFPGNGYTF | TGTGCCAGCAGTGAGGTCTTCCCAGGGAATGGCTACACCTTC | TRBJ1-2 | few | . | 14 | TRBV2
CASSGQGAGTEAFF | TGTGCCAGCAGCGGGCAGGGGGCTGGAACTGAAGCTTTCTTT | TRBJ1-1 | . | TRBD1 | 14 | TRBV9
CGTRGSGNQPQHF | TGTGGCACCAGAGGGAGTGGCAATCAGCCCCAGCATTTT | TRBJ1-5 | . | . | 13 | TRBV6-2/TRBV6-3
CASSQVQQGMGNSPLHF | TGCGCCAGCAGCCAGGTACAACAGGGTATGGGTAATTCACCCCTCCACTTT | TRBJ1-6 | few | . | 17 | TRBV4-1
CASCPLAGVLHEQFF | TGTGCCAGCTGTCCGCTAGCGGGGGTTTTGCATGAGCAGTTCTTC | TRBJ2-1 | . | TRBD2 | 15 | TRBV2
CSAVRSETQYF | TGCAGTGCCGTGAGATCAGAGACCCAGTACTTC | TRBJ2-5 | . | . | 11 | TRBV20-1